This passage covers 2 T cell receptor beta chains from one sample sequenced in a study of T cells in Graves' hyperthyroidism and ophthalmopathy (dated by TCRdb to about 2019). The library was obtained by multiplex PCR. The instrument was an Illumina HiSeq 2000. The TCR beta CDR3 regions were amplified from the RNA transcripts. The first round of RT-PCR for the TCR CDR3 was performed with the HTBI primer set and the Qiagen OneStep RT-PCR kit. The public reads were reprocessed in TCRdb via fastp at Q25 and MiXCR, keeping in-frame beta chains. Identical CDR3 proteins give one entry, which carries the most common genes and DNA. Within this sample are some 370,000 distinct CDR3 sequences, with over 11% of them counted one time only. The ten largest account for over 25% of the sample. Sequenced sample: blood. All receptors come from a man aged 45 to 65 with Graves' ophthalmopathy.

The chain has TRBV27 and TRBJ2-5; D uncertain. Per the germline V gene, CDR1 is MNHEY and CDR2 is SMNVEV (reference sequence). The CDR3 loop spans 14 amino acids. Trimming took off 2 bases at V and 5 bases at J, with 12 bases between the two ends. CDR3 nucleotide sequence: TGTGCCAGCAGTTTAGGTGGCCGGTGGGAGACCCAGTACTTC. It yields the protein CASSLGGRWETQYF.

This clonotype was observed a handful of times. CDR3 protein: CASSQRDSQIAEKLFF. The DNA of the CDR3 is TGTGCCAGCAGCCAGAGGGACAGTCAGATAGCAGAAAAACTGTTTTTT. The chain employs TRBV7-9 and TRBJ1-4; 7 bases are a match to TRBD1. The V gene's germline CDR1 is SEHNR and CDR2 FQNEAQ (reference sequence). CDR3 length: 16 residues. J gave up 8 bases and V 5 bases, and 14 bases lay outside the gene matches.